What follows are 24 T cell receptor beta chains derived from one specimen sequenced in a study of cytomegalovirus exposure and HLA in healthy donors. The PCR employed 60 Vbeta primers together with 13 Jbeta primers. TCRdb's table, derived via immunoSEQ multiplex PCR, lists solely in-frame clones and lacks some. There are fewer than 150,000 clones in the sample, with around 3.9% held by the top ten. The sequencing sample was made of PBMCs. The receptor set was obtained from a man between 18 and 29 years old in good health and CMV-seronegative.

Comment on this clone: Distinct nucleotide sequences in the sample also encode this CDR3. Written as DNA, the CDR3 is TGTGCCAGCCGCCCGGGGGACTATGGCTACACCTTC. It is translated as CASRPGDYGYTF. The V call is TRBV19, the J call TRBJ1-2; possibly TRBD1 for D (5 bases). The CDR3 has 12 residues. V shed 9 bases and J shed 3 bases, with 11 bases lying between them. Germline-derived CDR1 and CDR2 are LNHDA and SQIVND (reference sequence).

This sequence joins TRBV30 and TRBJ2-7, with TRBD1 as a possible D gene (6 bases). CDR1 is GTSNPN and CDR2 is SVGIG in the germline V gene (reference sequence). Trimming pared 2 bases from V and 2 bases from J, leaving 10 bases between. CDR3 length: 13 residues. CDR3 in DNA: TGTGCCTGGAGTTGGGGACAAACCTACGAGCAGTACTTC. Translating it yields CAWSWGQTYEQYF.

The CDR3 bases are TGTGCCAGCAGCTCCCCTAGCGGGGGGCATGCCGGGGAGCTGTTTTTT. Encoded protein: CASSSPSGGHAGELFF. The V gene is TRBV9, the J gene TRBJ2-2, with 11 nucleotides matching TRBD2. The CDR3 runs 16 residues. Unmatched junction bases numbered 8, after V lost 4 bases and J lost 6 bases. Germline V gene data show CDR1 as SGDLS and CDR2 as YYNGEE.

A note on this clone: The sample has other DNA sequences that encode this CDR3 too. The V gene is TRBV7-8, the J gene TRBJ1-6; 8 bases are shared with TRBD1. With V trimmed by 2 bases and J by 10 bases, 7 bases remained unmatched. Germline V gene lookup returns CDR1 SGHVS and CDR2 FQNEAQ. This CDR3 contains 15 residues. Written as DNA, the CDR3 is TGTGCCAGCAGCTTATCCGACAGGGGCCGCTCACCCCTCCACTTT. The encoded protein is CASSLSDRGRSPLHF.

The chain links TRBV29-1 to TRBJ1-1; no reliable D call. Germline assignment: CDR1 SQVTM and CDR2 ANQGSEA. The CDR3 consists of 11 residues. Trimming cost V 3 bases and J 8 bases, with 10 bases left between them. The CDR3 reads CSVDRLVEAFF. Written as DNA, the CDR3 is TGCAGCGTTGACAGACTAGTCGAAGCTTTCTTT.

The chain uses TRBV10-3 and TRBJ2-2, with TRBD2 identical over 9 bases. Germline V lookup: CDR1 ENHRY, CDR2 SYGVKD. The CDR3 length is 18 residues. The junction had 14 bases not matched to a gene; V was cut back by 6 bases and J by 3 bases. CDR3 loop: CAIRGSGRAGGDTGELFF. The DNA of the CDR3 is TGTGCCATCAGGGGCTCAGGCAGAGCGGGAGGCGACACCGGGGAGCTGTTTTTT.

A note on this clone: Other DNA sequences in the same sample also yield this CDR3. V gene TRBV6-1 combines with J gene TRBJ2-5; 8 bases align to TRBD2. Germline V CDR1 and CDR2: MNHNS, SASEGT. CDR3 length equals 14 residues. J lost 2 bases, V lost 7 bases, and 6 bases had no gene match. The CDR3 is CASTVAGGQETQYF. The CDR3, as DNA: TGTGCCAGCACAGTCGCGGGAGGACAAGAGACCCAGTACTTC.

V is TRBV7-9 and J is TRBJ1-1; D perhaps matches TRBD1 (6 bases). This CDR3 is 11 amino acids long. V was clipped by 3 bases and J by 11 bases, with 10 bases between them. Germline lookup yields CDR1 SEHNR and CDR2 FQNEAQ (reference sequence). The CDR3 region is CASSLKRGAFF. The CDR3 nucleotides are TGTGCCAGCAGCTTGAAAAGGGGGGCTTTCTTT.

The chain combines TRBV2 with TRBJ2-7, with D tentatively TRBD1 (5 bases). CDR1 and CDR2 (germline): SNHLY, FYNNEI. The V end lost 3 bases, the J end lost 0 bases, and 9 bases lay between the germline ends. The CDR3 length is 14 residues. The CDR3: CASSDQGSSYEQYF. CDR3 bases: TGTGCCAGCAGTGACCAGGGAAGCTCCTACGAGCAGTACTTC.

Details on this clone: Other DNA sequences in the same sample also yield this CDR3. V and J are TRBV7-3 and TRBJ1-6; D uncertain. Germline V gene data show CDR1 as SGHTA and CDR2 as FQGTGA. CDR3 length equals 16 residues. V shed 0 bases and J shed 3 bases, with 9 bases lying between them. The DNA for the CDR3 is TGTGCCAGCAGCTTAACAGAGACTCTCTATAATTCACCCCTCCACTTT. Amino acids: CASSLTETLYNSPLHF.

This chain uses TRBV14 with TRBJ2-4; D perhaps matches TRBD2 (5 bases). Deletions cut 0 bases from V and 0 bases from J, with 12 bases between. CDR3 length: 17 residues. Germline CDR1 reads SGHDN; CDR2 reads FVKESK. The CDR3 bases are TGTGCCAGCAGCCAAGATTCGGGAAACCTAGCCAAAAACATTCAGTACTTC. This codes for CASSQDSGNLAKNIQYF.

V gene TRBV30 combines with J gene TRBJ1-1, with a possible D match to TRBD1 (5 bases). CDR3 length: 12 amino acids. The germline V and J ends were trimmed by 8 bases and 0 bases, with 10 bases remaining between them. Germline lookup yields CDR1 GTSNPN and CDR2 SVGIG (reference sequence). The CDR3 loop reads CAAGLLNTEAFF. The CDR3 coding sequence is TGTGCCGCGGGACTTTTGAACACTGAAGCTTTCTTT.

The chain combines TRBV4-1 with TRBJ2-3; D not resolved. This CDR3 region has 14 residues. Germline CDR1 is MGHRA and CDR2 is YSYEKL. The germline V and J ends were trimmed by 1 base and 6 bases, with 11 bases remaining between them. The CDR3 protein is CASSQAGWVDTQYF. DNA for the CDR3: TGCGCCAGCAGCCAAGCCGGGTGGGTGGATACGCAGTATTTT.

CDR3 nucleotides: TGTGCCAGCAGTTCCTTAGCGGCCACAGATACGCAGTATTTT. Amino acids: CASSSLAATDTQYF. The chain combines TRBV28 with TRBJ2-3; possible D gene TRBD2, 6 bases. V lost 4 bases, J lost 2 bases, and 10 bases lay in between. In germline, CDR1 is MDHEN, CDR2 SYDVKM. This CDR3 spans 14 amino acids.

The V and J genes are TRBV7-9 and TRBJ1-4; D gene uncertain. The V and J ends lost 5 bases and 8 bases respectively, with 18 bases between them. This CDR3 is 15 amino acids long. Germline V CDR1 and CDR2: SEHNR, FQNEAQ (reference sequence). The CDR3 DNA follows: TGTGCCAGCAGCGCTGACCGCGGCTTTGAAGAAAAACTGTTTTTT. Translated, it gives CASSADRGFEEKLFF.

V usage is TRBV30 and J usage is TRBJ1-1; no clear D gene. The CDR3 is 13 residues long. V dropped 0 bases and J dropped 2 bases, with 7 bases sitting between them. In germline, CDR1 is GTSNPN, CDR2 SVGIG (reference sequence). As DNA, the CDR3 is TGTGCCTGGAGTGTGCGGGTAAACACTGAAGCTTTCTTT. It is translated as CAWSVRVNTEAFF. Complete variable domain (other parts from reference TRBV30 and TRBJ1-1): SQTIHQWPATLVQPVGSPLSLECTVEGTSNPNLYWYRQAAGRGLQLLFYSVGIGQISSEVPQNLSASRPQDRQFILSSKKLLLSDSGFYLCAWSVRVNTEAFFGQGTRLTVV.

This rearrangement joins TRBV7-2 to TRBJ2-6; no firm D call. Germline assignment: CDR1 SGHTA and CDR2 FQGNSA. V was clipped by 5 bases and J by 0 bases, with 11 bases between them. The CDR3 length is 16 residues. The CDR3 is CASSGRLFSGANVLTF. CDR3 sequence (DNA): TGTGCCAGCAGCGGCAGACTCTTCTCTGGGGCCAACGTCCTGACTTTC.

The chain has TRBV6-6 and TRBJ1-2, with 8 bases fitting TRBD1. The CDR3 is 15 residues long. Germline V gene sequence: CDR1 MNHNY, CDR2 SVGAGI (reference sequence). V gave up 1 base and J gave up 4 bases; unmatched junction bases: 5. CDR3 DNA: TGTGCCAGCAGTTACTTTCAGGGGGCCAGCTATGGCTACACCTTC. This encodes CASSYFQGASYGYTF.

The chain couples TRBV5-1 to TRBJ1-1; no definite D call. Trimming pared 5 bases from V and 3 bases from J, leaving 11 bases between. There are 13 residues in the CDR3. Germline V CDR1 and CDR2: SGHRS, YFSETQ. The CDR3 region is CASRTGLDTEAFF. The CDR3 coding sequence is TGCGCCAGCAGAACCGGGTTGGACACTGAAGCTTTCTTT.

This chain joins TRBV6-6 and TRBJ2-2; TRBD1 matches 7 bases. Losses at the gene ends were 6 bases for V and 2 bases for J; bases not matched to a gene: 3. CDR3 length: 14 residues. Per the germline V gene, CDR1 is MNHNY and CDR2 is SVGAGI (reference sequence). For the CDR3, the DNA is TGTGCCAGCAGGGGACAGATTAACACCGGGGAGCTGTTTTTT. Protein sequence: CASRGQINTGELFF.

The chain couples TRBV9 to TRBJ2-5; 10 bases align to TRBD2. Trimming at V came to 2 bases and at J to 1 base, leaving 8 bases not matched to a gene. The CDR3 runs to 17 residues. Germline V gene lookup returns CDR1 SGDLS and CDR2 YYNGEE. CDR3 nucleotides: TGTGCCAGCAGCGTTGACTTAGCGGGAGGCCTCCAAGAGACCCAGTACTTC. Translation gives CASSVDLAGGLQETQYF.

The chain has TRBV6-1 and TRBJ2-5; D is unclear. Germline V CDR1 and CDR2: MNHNS, SASEGT. The CDR3 spans 12 residues. Trimming left V 3 bases short and J 13 bases short, with 15 bases between. The CDR3 loop reads CASSEVLGQRYF. CDR3 in DNA: TGTGCCAGCAGTGAGGTTTTGGGCCAACGGTACTTC.

The V gene is TRBV27, the J gene TRBJ1-2; 8 nucleotides agree with TRBD1. The germline V gene has CDR1 MNHEY and CDR2 SMNVEV (reference sequence). This CDR3 has 14 residues. V gave up 2 bases and J gave up 4 bases; unmatched junction bases: 3. The DNA for the CDR3 is TGTGCCAGCAGTTTACGACAGGGGCCCTATGGCTACACCTTC. Translation: CASSLRQGPYGYTF.

CDR3 sequence: CASSVGETQYF. CDR3 bases: TGTGCCAGTAGTGTCGGAGAGACCCAGTACTTC. The gene calls are TRBV19 and TRBJ2-5, with D unresolved. The CDR3 is 11 residues long. The germline V gene encodes CDR1 LNHDA and CDR2 SQIVND (reference sequence). V lost 5 bases and J lost 4, with 5 bases in between.